This T cell receptor (beta chain) was obtained from a study of blood T cells in healthy people across ages. General study points: Estimates of total diversity, which came from one million sequenced T cells, were considered to be underestimates. The study found TCR beta diversity correlated strongly with naive T cell percentage. Nothing was known about donor CMV status, and this possibly confounded expanded clonotype changes.

This clonotype has only a few counts. Its antigen is unidentified. CDR1 and CDR2 from the germline V gene are SGHTA and FQGNSA. With V trimmed by 6 bases and J by 7 bases, 12 bases remained unmatched. The CDR3 has 15 amino acids. Combining a sample-barcoded 5' primer with a J-beta primer mix, a second PCR ran for roughly 7 to 12 cycles. TCRdb reanalysed the 5' RACE reads using MiXCR and keeps one entry per CDR3 protein. The sample includes almost 1 million distinct CDR3 sequences, approximately 50% seen only once; the top ten take over 20%. Sequenced material: blood. J is TRBJ1-5 and V is TRBV7-2; TRBD1 matches 7 bases. This TCR was sampled from a woman aged 55 to 70 in good health. The CDR3 is CASRVSLQGGQPQHF. Here the CDR3 DNA reads TGTGCCAGCAGAGTATCGTTGCAGGGGGGCCAGCCCCAGCATTTT.